This TCR beta chain was identified during a study of T-cell memory formation after mild COVID-19 (dated by TCRdb to about 2021). For the wider study: TCR sequence clusters from the two donors were largely donor specific. In a couple of donors, T-cell clones that expanded and contracted after mild COVID-19 were tracked by sequencing TCRalpha and TCRbeta repertoires over time. Two young, previously healthy adult volunteers, one female and one male, were included in the cohort.

For sequencing, an Illumina NovaSeq 6000 was employed. Using 5'RACE with constant-segment primers, TCRalpha and TCRbeta cDNA libraries were constructed, with sample barcodes and unique molecular identifiers added in the process. Trizol reagent was used to extract RNA from every sample. Libraries were amplified in two PCR steps, with a second sample barcode and Illumina TruSeq adapters added in the second step. Libraries were sequenced on an Illumina NovaSeq with 2 x 150 bp paired-end reads. Turning to the authors' computational methods: Reads were demultiplexed and collapsed into UMI-guided consensus sequences with migec v1.2.7. With mixcr v2.1.11, UMI consensuses were aligned to TRA and TRB V and J templates and assembled into clonotypes. A clonotype was counted as expanded or contracted only if both edgeR and NoisET called the change significant, with noise models trained on biological replicates. edgeR calls used a false discovery rate-adjusted p below 0.01 and a log2 fold-change threshold of 1. As an exploratory analysis of dynamics, max-normalized trajectories of the 1000 most abundant clonotypes were examined by PCA with hierarchical clustering. Separately sequenced CD4+ and CD8+ repertoires were used to assign a CD4 or CD8 phenotype to each responding clone. TCRdb reprocessed the public reads (quality trimming at Q25 with fastp, clone calling with MiXCR) and kept in-frame beta chains. Each record represents a unique CDR3 protein, reported with the most common genes and DNA among its rows. These V and J calls derive from TCRdb rather than the authors' analysis. The sample table lists around 250,000 distinct CDR3 sequences, over 15% of them with a count of one. 2.1% of the sample lies in the top ten.

The CDR3 measures 16 amino acids from cysteine to phenylalanine. The entry retains the CDR3 DNA only, 48 bases that are in frame from base 1. As encoded in the germline V gene (reference sequence), CDR1 is MNHEY while CDR2 is SMNVEV. Trimming removed 6 bases from V and 7 bases from J, leaving 21 bases between the germline ends. About this clonotype itself: Which antigen it targets is not known. Qualities for individual bases were not recorded, and no much larger clone is one base off.

Broader findings and caveats from the paper: Some responding clones were detected in pre-infection memory, which suggested that pre-existing cross-reactive memory T cells had joined the SARS-CoV-2 response. Clones that contracted from day 15 to 85 showed balanced CD4/CD8 phenotypes, whereas a second wave of clones that expanded from day 15 to 37 leaned towards CD4+. Whether the second-wave clones peaking on day 37 were SARS-CoV-2 specific was not confirmed. The study included only two mild cases, and larger cohorts that include severe cases with pre-infection samples were judged to be necessary. Contracting CD4+ clones were located mainly in the CM and EM memory subsets, whereas CD8+ clones were found to be enriched in EMRA.

Ficoll-Paque density gradient centrifugation was used to isolate PBMCs. The sequence was collected from an adult woman who had mild COVID-19 (a few samples of this study predate the infection). The sample titles of this study are shuffled in the database, so cell type and time point are left out; the donor was told from shared clones. Sequenced input: PBMCs or a T cell subset sorted from them (not recorded which). The chain couples TRBV27 to TRBJ2-2, with TRBD2 tentatively as D gene (6 bases match). The nucleotide sequence reads TGTGCCAGCAGCGAAGCGGCGGGAATAAGGAGCGGGGAGCTGTTTTTT. The resulting protein is CASSEAAGIRSGELFF.